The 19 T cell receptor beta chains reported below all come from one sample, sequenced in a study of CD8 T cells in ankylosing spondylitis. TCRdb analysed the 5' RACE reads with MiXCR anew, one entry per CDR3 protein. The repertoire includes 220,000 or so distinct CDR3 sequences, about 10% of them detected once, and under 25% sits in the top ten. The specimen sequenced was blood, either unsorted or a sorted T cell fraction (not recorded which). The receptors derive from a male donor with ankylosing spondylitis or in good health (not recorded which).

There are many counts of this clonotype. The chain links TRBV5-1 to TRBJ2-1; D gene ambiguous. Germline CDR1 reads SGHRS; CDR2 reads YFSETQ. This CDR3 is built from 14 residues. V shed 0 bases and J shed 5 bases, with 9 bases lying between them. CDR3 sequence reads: CASSLAPSDNEQFF. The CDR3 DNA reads TGCGCCAGCAGCTTGGCCCCCAGTGACAATGAGCAGTTCTTC. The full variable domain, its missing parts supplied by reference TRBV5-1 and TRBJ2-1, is KAGVTQTPRYLIKTRGQQVTLSCSPISGHRSVSWYQQTPGQGLQFLFEYFSETQRNKGNFPGRFSGRQFSNSRSEMNVSTLELGDSALYLCASSLAPSDNEQFFGPGTRLTVL.

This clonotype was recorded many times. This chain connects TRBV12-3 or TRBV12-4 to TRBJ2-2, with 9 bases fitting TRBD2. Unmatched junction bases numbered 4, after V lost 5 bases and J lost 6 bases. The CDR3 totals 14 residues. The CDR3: CASSPSSGAGELFF. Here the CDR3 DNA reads TGTGCCAGCAGTCCATCTAGCGGGGCCGGGGAGCTGTTTTTT.

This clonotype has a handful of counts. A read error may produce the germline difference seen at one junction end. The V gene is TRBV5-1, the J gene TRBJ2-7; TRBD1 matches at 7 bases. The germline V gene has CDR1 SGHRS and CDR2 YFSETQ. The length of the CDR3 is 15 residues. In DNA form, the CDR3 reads TGCGCCAGCAGCTTGGATAACAGGGGCGACAACGAGCGGTACTTC. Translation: CASSLDNRGDNERYF.

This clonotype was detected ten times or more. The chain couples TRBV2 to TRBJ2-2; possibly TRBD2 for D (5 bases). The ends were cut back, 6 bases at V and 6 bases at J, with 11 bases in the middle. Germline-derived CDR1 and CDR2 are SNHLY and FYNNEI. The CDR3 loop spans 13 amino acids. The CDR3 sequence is CASRGLTPGELFF. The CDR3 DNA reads TGTGCCAGCAGAGGACTTACCCCCGGGGAGCTGTTTTTT.

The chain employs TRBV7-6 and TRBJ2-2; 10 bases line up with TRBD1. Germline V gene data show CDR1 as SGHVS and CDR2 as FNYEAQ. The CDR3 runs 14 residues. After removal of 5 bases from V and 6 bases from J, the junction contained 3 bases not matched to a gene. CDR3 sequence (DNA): TGTGCCAGCAGCCGACAGGGGGCACCCGGGGAGCTGTTTTTT. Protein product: CASSRQGAPGELFF.

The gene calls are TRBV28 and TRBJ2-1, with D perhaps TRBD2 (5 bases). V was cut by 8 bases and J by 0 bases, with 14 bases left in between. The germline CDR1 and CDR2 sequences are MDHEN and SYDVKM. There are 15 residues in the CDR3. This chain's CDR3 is CASGAGILSYNEQFF. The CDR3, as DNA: TGTGCCAGCGGAGCCGGGATCCTCTCCTACAATGAGCAGTTCTTC.

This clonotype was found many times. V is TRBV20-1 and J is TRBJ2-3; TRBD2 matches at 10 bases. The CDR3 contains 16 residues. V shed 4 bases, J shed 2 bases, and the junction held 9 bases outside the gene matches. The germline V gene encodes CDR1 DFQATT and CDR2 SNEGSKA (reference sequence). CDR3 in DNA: TGCAGTGCTACAGCGGGGGGGGCCCGGCTCACAGATACGCAGTATTTT. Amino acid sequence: CSATAGGARLTDTQYF.

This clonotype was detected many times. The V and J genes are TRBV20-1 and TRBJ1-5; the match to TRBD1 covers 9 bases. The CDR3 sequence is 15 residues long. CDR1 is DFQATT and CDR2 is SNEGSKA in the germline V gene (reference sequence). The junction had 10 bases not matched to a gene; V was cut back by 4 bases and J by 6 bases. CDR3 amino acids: CSAKTPGQGFQPQHF. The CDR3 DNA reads TGCAGTGCTAAAACCCCGGGACAGGGTTTTCAGCCCCAGCATTTT.

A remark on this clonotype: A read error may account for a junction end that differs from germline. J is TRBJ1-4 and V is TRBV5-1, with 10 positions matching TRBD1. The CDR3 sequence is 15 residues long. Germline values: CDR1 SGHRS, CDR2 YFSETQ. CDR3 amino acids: CTSSPGTGANEKLFF. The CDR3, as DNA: TGCACCAGCAGCCCCGGGACAGGGGCTAATGAAAAACTGTTTTTT.

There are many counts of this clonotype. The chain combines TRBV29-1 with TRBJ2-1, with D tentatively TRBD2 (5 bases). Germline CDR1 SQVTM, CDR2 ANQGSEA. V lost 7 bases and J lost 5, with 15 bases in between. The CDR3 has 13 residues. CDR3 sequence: CSAPSHGNNEQFF. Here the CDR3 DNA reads TGCAGCGCCCCAAGTCACGGGAACAATGAGCAGTTCTTC.

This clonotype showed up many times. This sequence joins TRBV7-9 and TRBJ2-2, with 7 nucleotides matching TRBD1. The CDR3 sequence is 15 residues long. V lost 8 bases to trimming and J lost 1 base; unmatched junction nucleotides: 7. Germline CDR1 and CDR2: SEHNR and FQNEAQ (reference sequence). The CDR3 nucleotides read TGTGCCAGCCGAGGGGACAGACTGAACACCGGGGAGCTGTTTTTT. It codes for CASRGDRLNTGELFF.

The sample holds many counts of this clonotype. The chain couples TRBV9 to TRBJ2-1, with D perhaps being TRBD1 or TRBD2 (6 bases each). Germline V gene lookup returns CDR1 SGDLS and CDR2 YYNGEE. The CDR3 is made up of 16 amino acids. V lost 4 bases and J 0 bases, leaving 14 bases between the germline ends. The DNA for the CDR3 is TGTGCCAGCAGCACAGGGACTGGGAGCTCCTACAATGAGCAGTTCTTC. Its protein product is CASSTGTGSSYNEQFF.

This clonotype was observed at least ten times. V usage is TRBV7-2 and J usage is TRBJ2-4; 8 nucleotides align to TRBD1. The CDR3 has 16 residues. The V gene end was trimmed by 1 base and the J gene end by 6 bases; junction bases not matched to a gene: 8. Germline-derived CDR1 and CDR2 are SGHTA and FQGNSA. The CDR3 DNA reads TGTGCCAGCAGCTTAGAATCAGGGGGCCGAGGAAACATTCAGTACTTC. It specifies CASSLESGGRGNIQYF.

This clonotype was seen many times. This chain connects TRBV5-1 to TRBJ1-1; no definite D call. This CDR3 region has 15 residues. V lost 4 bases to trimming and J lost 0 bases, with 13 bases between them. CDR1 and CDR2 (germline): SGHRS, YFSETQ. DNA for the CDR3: TGCGCCAGCAGCCCGACGCGGGATATGAACACTGAAGCTTTCTTT. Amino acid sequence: CASSPTRDMNTEAFF. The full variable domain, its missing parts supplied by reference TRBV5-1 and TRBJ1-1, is KAGVTQTPRYLIKTRGQQVTLSCSPISGHRSVSWYQQTPGQGLQFLFEYFSETQRNKGNFPGRFSGRQFSNSRSEMNVSTLELGDSALYLCASSPTRDMNTEAFFGQGTRLTVV.

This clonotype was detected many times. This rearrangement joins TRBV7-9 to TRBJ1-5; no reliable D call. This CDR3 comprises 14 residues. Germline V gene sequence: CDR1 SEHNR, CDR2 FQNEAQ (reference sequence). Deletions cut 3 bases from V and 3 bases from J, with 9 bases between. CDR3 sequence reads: CASSFDVNNQPQHF. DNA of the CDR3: TGTGCCAGCAGCTTTGATGTGAACAATCAGCCCCAGCATTTT.

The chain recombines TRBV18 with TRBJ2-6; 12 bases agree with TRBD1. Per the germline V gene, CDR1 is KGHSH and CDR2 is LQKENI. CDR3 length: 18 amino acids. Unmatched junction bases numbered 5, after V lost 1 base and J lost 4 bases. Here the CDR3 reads CASSPLRDRGPGANVLTF. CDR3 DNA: TGTGCCAGCTCACCACTCCGGGACAGGGGGCCGGGGGCCAACGTCCTGACTTTC. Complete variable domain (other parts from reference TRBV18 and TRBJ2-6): NAGVMQNPRHLVRRRGQEARLRCSPMKGHSHVYWYRQLPEEGLKFMVYLQKENIIDESGMPKERFSAEFPKEGPSILRIQQVVRGDSAAYFCASSPLRDRGPGANVLTFGAGSRLTVL.

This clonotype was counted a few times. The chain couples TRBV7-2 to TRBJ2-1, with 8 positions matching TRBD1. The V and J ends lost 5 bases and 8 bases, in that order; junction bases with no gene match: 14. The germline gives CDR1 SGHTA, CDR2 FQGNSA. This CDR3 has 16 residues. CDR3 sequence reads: CASSPRGPGVEDEQFF. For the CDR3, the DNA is TGTGCCAGCAGCCCCAGGGGGCCCGGGGTTGAGGATGAGCAGTTCTTC.

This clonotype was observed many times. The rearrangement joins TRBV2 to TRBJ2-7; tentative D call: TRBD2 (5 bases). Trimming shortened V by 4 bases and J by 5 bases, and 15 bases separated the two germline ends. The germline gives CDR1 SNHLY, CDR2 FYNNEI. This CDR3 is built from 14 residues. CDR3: CASSVSGSEDEQYF. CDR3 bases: TGTGCCAGCAGTGTATCGGGATCGGAAGACGAGCAGTACTTC.

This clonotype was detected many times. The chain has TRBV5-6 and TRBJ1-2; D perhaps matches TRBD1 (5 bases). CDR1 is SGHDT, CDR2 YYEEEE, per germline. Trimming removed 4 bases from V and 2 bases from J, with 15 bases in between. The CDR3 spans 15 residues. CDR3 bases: TGTGCCAGCAGCCCGGGGCCAACCGCCAACTATGGCTACACCTTC. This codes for CASSPGPTANYGYTF.